The subject of this entry is one TCR beta chain. Its antigen is unknown. Sequencing used immunoSEQ multiplex PCR; TCRdb keeps in-frame clones, though not all of them. Of roughly 110,000 clones listed, around 92% are singletons. This sample is drawn from a study of CD4+ T cells in melanoma. Whole-study results and caveats: Neoantigen-specific CD4+ T cells in melanoma reportedly had diverse differentiation states.

The sample comprised peripheral blood. The clonotype was recovered from a human donor with melanoma.

CDR3 DNA: TGTGCCAGCAGCCCAGGGGGCGGTAAGACTTACAATGAGCAGTTCTTC. Amino acid sequence: CASSPGGGKTYNEQFF. The chain has TRBV2 and TRBJ2-1, with 8 bases lining up with TRBD1. CDR3 length: 16 residues. J lost 4 bases, V lost 6 bases, and 11 bases had no gene match. Germline V lookup: CDR1 SNHLY, CDR2 FYNNEI.